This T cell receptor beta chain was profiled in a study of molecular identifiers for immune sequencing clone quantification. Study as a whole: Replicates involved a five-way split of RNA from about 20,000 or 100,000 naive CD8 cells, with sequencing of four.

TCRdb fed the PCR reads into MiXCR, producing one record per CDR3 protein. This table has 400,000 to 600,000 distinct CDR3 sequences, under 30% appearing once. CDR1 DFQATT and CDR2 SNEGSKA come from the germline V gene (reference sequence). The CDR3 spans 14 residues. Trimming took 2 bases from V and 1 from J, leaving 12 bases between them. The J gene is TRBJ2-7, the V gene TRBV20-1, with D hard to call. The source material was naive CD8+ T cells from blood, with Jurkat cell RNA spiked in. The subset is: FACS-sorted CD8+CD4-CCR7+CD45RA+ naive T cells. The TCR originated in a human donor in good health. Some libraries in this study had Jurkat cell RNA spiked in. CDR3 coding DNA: TGCAGTGCTAGACCCTTCCCAGGTTCCTACGAGCAGTACTTC. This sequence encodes CSARPFPGSYEQYF.